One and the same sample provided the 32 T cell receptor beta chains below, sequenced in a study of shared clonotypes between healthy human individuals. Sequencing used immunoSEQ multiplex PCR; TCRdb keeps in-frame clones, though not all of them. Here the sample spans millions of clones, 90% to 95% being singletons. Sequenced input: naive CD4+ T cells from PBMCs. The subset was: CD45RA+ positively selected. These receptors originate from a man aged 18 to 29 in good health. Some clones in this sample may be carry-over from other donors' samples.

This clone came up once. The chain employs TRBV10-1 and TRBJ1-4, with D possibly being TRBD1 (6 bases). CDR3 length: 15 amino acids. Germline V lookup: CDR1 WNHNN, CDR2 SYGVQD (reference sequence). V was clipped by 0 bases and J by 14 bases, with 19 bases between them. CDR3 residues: CASSESLGGQSDLFF. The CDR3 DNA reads TGCGCCAGCAGTGAGTCGTTAGGCGGACAGTCGGACCTGTTTTTT.

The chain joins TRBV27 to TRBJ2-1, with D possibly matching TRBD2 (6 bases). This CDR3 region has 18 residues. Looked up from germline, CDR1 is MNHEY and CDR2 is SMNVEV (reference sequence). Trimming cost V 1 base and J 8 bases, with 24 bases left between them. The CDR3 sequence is CASSLFERRESSIDEQFF. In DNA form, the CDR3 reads TGTGCCAGCAGTTTATTTGAACGTCGGGAGTCCTCGATTGATGAGCAGTTCTTC.

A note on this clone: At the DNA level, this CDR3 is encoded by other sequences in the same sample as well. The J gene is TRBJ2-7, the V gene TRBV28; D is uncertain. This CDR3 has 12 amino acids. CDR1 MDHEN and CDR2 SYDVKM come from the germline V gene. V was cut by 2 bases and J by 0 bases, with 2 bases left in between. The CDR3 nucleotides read TGTGCCAGCAGTTTAGTCTCCTACGAGCAGTACTTC. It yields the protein CASSLVSYEQYF.

The CDR3 sequence: CASSQDLSSGSNEQFF. The CDR3 coding sequence is TGTGCCAGCAGCCAAGATCTTTCTAGCGGGAGTAATGAGCAGTTCTTC. The V gene is TRBV4-2, the J gene TRBJ2-1, with 10 bases that match TRBD2. The CDR3 loop spans 16 amino acids. Trimming removed 0 bases from V and 7 bases from J; junction bases left unmatched: 6. Germline CDR1 reads LGHNA; CDR2 reads YNFKEQ.

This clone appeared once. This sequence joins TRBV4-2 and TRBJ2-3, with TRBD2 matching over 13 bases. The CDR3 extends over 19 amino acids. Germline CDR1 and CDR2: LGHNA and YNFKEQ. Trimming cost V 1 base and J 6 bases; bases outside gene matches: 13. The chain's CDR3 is CASSQGPQLAGGPMDTQYF. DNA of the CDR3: TGTGCCAGCAGCCAAGGGCCCCAACTAGCGGGAGGGCCTATGGATACGCAGTATTTT.

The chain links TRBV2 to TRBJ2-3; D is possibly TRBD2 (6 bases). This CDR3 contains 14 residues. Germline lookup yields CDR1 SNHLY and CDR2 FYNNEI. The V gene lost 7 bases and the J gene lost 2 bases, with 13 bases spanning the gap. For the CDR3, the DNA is TGTGCCAGCAACCCCGGGACTTCCACAGATACGCAGTATTTT. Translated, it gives CASNPGTSTDTQYF.

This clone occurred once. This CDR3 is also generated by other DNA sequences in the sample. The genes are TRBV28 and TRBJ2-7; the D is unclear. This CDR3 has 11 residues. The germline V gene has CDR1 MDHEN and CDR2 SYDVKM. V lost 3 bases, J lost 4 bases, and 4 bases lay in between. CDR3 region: CASSFGYEQYF. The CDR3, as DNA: TGTGCCAGCAGTTTTGGATACGAGCAGTACTTC.

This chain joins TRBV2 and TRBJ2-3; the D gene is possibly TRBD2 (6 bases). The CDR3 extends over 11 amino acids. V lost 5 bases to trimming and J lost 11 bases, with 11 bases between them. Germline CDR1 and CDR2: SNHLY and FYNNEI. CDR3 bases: TGTGCCAGCAGTTGGCGGGAAGGGCAGTATTTT. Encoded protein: CASSWREGQYF.

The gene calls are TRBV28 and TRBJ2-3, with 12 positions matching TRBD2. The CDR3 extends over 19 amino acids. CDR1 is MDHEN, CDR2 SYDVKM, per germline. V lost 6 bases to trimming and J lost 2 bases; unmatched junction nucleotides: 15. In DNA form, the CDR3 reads TGTGCCAGCAGGGTACTAGCGGGAGGCCGCAAAATTTACACAGATACGCAGTATTTT. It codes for CASRVLAGGRKIYTDTQYF.

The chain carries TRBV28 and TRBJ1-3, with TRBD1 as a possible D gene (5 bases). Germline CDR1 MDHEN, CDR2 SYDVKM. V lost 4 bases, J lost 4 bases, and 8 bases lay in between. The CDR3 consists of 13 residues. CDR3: CASSSGRGNTIYF. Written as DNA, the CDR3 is TGTGCCAGCAGTTCAGGGCGAGGAAACACCATATATTTT.

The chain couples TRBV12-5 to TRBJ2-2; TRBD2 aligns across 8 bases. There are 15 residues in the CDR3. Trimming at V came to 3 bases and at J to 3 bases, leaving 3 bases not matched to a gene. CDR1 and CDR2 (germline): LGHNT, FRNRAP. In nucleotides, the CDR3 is TGTGCTAGTGGTTTACGGGAGGGCGACACCGGGGAGCTGTTTTTT. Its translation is CASGLREGDTGELFF.

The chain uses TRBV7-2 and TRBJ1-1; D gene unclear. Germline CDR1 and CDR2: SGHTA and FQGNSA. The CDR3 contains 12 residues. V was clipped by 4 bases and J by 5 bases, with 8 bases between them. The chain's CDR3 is CASSSPVTEAFF. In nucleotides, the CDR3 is TGTGCCAGCAGCTCACCCGTTACTGAAGCTTTCTTT.

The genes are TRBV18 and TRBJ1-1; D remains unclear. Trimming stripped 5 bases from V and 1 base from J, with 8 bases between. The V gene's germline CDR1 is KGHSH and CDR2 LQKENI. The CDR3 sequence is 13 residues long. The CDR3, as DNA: TGTGCCAGCTCAAGCAAGAAGAACACTGAAGCTTTCTTT. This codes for CASSSKKNTEAFF.

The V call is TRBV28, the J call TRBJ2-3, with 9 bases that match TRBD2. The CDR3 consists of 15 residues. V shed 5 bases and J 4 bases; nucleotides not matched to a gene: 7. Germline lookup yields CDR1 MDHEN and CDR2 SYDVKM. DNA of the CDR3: TGTGCCAGCAGTCTTAGCGGGAGTATCGCAGATACGCAGTATTTT. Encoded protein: CASSLSGSIADTQYF.

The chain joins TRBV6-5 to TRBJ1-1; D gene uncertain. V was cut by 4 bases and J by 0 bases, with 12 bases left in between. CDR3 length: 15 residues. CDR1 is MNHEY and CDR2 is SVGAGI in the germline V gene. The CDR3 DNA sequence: TGTGCCAGCAGTTCCCCACAGAAAATGAACACTGAAGCTTTCTTT. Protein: CASSSPQKMNTEAFF.

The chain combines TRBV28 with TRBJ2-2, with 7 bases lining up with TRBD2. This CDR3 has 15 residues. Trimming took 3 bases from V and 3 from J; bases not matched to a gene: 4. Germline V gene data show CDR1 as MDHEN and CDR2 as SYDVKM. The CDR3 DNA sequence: TGTGCCAGCAGTTTGCCTAGCGGTTACACCGGGGAGCTGTTTTTT. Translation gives CASSLPSGYTGELFF.

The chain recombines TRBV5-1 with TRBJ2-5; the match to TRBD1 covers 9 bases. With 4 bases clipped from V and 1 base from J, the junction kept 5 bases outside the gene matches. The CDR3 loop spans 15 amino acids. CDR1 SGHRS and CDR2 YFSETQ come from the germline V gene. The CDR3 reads CASSGRGQGQETQYF. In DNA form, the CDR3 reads TGCGCCAGCAGCGGAAGGGGACAGGGCCAAGAGACCCAGTACTTC.

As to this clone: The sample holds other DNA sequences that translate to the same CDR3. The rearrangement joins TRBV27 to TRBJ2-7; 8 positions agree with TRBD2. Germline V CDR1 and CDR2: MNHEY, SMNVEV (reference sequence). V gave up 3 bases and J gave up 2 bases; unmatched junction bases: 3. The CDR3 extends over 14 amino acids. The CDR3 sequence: CASSFLAGTYEQYF. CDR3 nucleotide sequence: TGTGCCAGCAGTTTCTTAGCGGGGACCTACGAGCAGTACTTC.

The CDR3 region has the DNA TGCGCCAGAGGGGACAGGGATCAGCCCCAGCATTTT. This encodes CARGDRDQPQHF. V and J are TRBV23-1 and TRBJ1-5; 9 bases map to TRBD1. TRBV23-1 is treated as an ORF (open reading frame) with a function not yet certain. Trimming cost V 9 bases and J 5 bases; bases outside gene matches: 2. The CDR3 loop spans 12 amino acids.

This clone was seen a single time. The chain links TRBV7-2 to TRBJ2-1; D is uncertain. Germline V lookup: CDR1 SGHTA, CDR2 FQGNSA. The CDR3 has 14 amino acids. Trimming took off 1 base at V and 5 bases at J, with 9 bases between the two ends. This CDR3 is CASSLGVWNNEQFF. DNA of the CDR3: TGTGCCAGCAGCTTAGGGGTTTGGAACAATGAGCAGTTCTTC.

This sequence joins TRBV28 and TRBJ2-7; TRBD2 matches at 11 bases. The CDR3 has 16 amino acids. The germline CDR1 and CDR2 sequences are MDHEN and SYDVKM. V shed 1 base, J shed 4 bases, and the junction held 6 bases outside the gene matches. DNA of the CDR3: TGTGCCAGCAGTTTATTTTTAGCGGGAGGGCCTTACGAGCAGTACTTC. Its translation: CASSLFLAGGPYEQYF.

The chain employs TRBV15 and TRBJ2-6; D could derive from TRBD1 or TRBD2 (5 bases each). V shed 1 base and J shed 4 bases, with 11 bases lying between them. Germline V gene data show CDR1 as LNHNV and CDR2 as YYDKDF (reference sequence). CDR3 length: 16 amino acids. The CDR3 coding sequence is TGTGCCACCAGCAGAGGGTTCGGGACCGGGGCCAACGTCCTGACTTTC. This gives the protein CATSRGFGTGANVLTF.

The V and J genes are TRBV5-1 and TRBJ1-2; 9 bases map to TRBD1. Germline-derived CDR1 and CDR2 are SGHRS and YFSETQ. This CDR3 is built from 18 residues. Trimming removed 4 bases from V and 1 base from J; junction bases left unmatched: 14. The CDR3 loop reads CASSPLWGQGEDNYGYTF. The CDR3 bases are TGCGCCAGCAGCCCACTTTGGGGACAGGGAGAGGATAACTATGGCTACACCTTC.

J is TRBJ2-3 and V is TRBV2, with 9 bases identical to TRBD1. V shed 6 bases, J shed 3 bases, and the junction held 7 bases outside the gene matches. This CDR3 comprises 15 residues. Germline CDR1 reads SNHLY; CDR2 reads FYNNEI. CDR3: CASSQGGQGTDTQYF. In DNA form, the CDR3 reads TGTGCCAGCAGCCAAGGCGGACAGGGGACAGATACGCAGTATTTT.

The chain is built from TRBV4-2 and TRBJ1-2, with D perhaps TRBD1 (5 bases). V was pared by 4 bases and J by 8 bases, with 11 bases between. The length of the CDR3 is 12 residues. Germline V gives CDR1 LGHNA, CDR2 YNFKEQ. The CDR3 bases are TGTGCCAGCAGCCTACCGGGGGTCGGCTACACCTTC. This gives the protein CASSLPGVGYTF.

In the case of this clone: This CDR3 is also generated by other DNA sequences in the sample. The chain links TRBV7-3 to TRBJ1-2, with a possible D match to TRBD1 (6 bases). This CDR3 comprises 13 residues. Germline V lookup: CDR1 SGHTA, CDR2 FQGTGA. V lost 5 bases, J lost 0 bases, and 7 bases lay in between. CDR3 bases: TGTGCCAGCAGCCCAGGGGCTAACTATGGCTACACCTTC. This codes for CASSPGANYGYTF.

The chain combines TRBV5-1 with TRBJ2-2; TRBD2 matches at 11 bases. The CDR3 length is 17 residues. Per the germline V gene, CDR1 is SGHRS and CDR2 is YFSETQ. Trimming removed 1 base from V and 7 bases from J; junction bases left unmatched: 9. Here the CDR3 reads CASSLYVAGGPNGELFF. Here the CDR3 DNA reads TGCGCCAGCAGCTTGTACGTAGCGGGAGGGCCTAACGGGGAGCTGTTTTTT. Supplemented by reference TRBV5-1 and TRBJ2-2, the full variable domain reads KAGVTQTPRYLIKTRGQQVTLSCSPISGHRSVSWYQQTPGQGLQFLFEYFSETQRNKGNFPGRFSGRQFSNSRSEMNVSTLELGDSALYLCASSLYVAGGPNGELFFGEGSRLTVL.

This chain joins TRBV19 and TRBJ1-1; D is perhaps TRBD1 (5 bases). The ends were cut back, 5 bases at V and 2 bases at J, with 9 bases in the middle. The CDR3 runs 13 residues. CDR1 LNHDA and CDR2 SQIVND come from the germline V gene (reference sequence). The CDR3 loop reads CASSARANTEAFF. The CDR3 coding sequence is TGTGCCAGTAGTGCCAGGGCTAACACTGAAGCTTTCTTT.

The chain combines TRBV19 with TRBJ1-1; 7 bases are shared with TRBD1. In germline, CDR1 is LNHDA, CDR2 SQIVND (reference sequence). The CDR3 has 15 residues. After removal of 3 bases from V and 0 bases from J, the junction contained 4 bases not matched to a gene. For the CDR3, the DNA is TGTGCCAGTAGTATGACAGGGAAGGTGAACACTGAAGCTTTCTTT. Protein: CASSMTGKVNTEAFF.

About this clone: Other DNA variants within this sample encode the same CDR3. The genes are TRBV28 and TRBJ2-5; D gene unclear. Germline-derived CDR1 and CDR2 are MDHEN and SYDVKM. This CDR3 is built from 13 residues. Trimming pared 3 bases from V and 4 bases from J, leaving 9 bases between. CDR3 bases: TGTGCCAGCAGTTTCCTTGGGCGAGAGACCCAGTACTTC. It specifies CASSFLGRETQYF.

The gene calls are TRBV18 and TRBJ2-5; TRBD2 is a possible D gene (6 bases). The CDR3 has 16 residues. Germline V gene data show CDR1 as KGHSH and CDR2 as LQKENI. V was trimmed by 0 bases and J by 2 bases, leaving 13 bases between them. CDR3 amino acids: CASSPPGIGTQETQYF. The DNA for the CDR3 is TGTGCCAGCTCACCACCGGGTATTGGGACTCAAGAGACCCAGTACTTC. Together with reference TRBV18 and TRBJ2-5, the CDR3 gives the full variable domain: NAGVMQNPRHLVRRRGQEARLRCSPMKGHSHVYWYRQLPEEGLKFMVYLQKENIIDESGMPKERFSAEFPKEGPSILRIQQVVRGDSAAYFCASSPPGIGTQETQYFGPGTRLLVL.

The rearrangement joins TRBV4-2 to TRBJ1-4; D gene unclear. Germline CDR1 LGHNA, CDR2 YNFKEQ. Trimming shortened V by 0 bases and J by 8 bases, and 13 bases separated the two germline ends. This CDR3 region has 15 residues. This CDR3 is CASSQEIRGKEKLFF. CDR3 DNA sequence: TGTGCCAGCAGCCAAGAAATTCGTGGGAAAGAAAAACTGTTTTTT.